One TCR beta chain is described in this entry. Antigen unknown. These data are taken from a study of cytomegalovirus exposure and HLA in healthy donors. Study as a whole: Genetic ancestry analysis placed 75% to 85% of the roughly 400 donors that were genotyped in the Caucasian-associated cluster. Findings of the study overall: Presence/absence analyses treated sequencing depth as roughly uniform across donors. Among TCR beta chains of equal frequency, HLA-associated ones were more clonally expanded in a later analysis.

60 Vbeta and 13 Jbeta primers were used in PCR. Original processing notes: In a later analysis, of 79 million or so unique beta chains, around 9.9 million appeared in at least two donors. The assay was immunoSEQ multiplex PCR, and TCRdb's table has in-frame clones only and misses some. The D gene and trimming were derived from the DNA, and the V and J assignments and clone size from that table. The sample holds 100,000 to 150,000 clones; about three quarters are singletons and the top ten take about 3.4%. The length of the CDR3 is 16 residues. The gene calls are TRBV21-1 and TRBJ2-2; the table's TRBD2 call for D was not verified on the DNA. TRBV21-1 is a documented pseudogene. The sequence was collected from a man aged 30-40 years in good health and CMV-seronegative. Sequenced input: PBMCs. As DNA, the CDR3 is TGTGCCATCCGACTAGCGGGGGTGCCGATGGCCGGGGAGCTGTTTTTT. Residues: CAIRLAGVPMAGELFF.